This T cell receptor beta chain was recorded in a study of neurological immune-mediated disorders. Study results and limitations: Healthy controls had more TCR clonal expansion than multiple sclerosis, which showed the least, whereas HTLV-1-associated myelopathy showed the most.

This clonotype was recorded at least ten times. Its antigen is unknown. The germline V gene has CDR1 SGHRS and CDR2 YFSETQ. This CDR3 has 16 residues. V lost 1 base and J 1 base, leaving 14 bases between the germline ends. TCRdb called the 5' RACE reads again in MiXCR, with one record for every CDR3 protein. The sample has around 56,000 distinct CDR3 sequences, under 30% seen once; the top ten hold over 4.5%. The time point is: technical triplicate 2. Stored at -80 C, 2 million PBMCs were the source of the unsorted libraries. The rearrangement uses TRBV5-1 and TRBJ2-5; D gene ambiguous. This clonotype was sampled from a man in his fifties or sixties with HTLV-1-associated myelopathy (HAM/TSP). The sample comprised PBMCs. CDR3 nucleotide sequence: TGCGCCAGCAGCTTGACCCTACTCGGCAGCCAAGAGACCCAGTACTTC. Translation gives CASSLTLLGSQETQYF.